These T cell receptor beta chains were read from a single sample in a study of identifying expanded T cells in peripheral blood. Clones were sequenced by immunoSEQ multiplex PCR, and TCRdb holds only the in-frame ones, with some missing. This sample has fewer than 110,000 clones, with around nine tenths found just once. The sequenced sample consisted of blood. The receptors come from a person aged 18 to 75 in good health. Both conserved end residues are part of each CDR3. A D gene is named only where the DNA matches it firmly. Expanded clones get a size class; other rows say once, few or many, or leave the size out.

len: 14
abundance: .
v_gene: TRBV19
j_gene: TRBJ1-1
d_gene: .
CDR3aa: CASSISPMNTEAFF
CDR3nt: TGTGCCAGTAGTATCTCCCCCATGAACACTGAAGCTTTCTTT

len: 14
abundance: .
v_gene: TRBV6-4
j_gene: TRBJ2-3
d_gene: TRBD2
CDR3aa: CASSTSGSTDTQYF
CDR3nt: TGTGCCAGCAGCACTAGCGGTAGCACAGATACGCAGTATTTT

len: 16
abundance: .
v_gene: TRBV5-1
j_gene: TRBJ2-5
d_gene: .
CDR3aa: CASSRGRGLKQETQYF
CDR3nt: TGCGCCAGCAGCCGCGGTAGGGGACTTAAGCAAGAGACCCAGTACTTC

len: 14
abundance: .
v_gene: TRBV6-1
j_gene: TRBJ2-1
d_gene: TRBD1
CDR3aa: CAISGQGLRGEQFF
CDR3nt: TGTGCCATTTCGGGACAGGGCTTAAGGGGTGAGCAGTTCTTC

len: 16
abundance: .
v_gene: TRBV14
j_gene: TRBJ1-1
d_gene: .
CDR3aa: CASSQEALLGNTEAFF
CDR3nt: TGTGCCAGCAGCCAAGAAGCCCTTTTGGGGAACACTGAAGCTTTCTTT

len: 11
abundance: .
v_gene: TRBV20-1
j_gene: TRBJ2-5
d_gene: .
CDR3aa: CSAAGSKTQYF
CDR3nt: TGCAGTGCGGCAGGGTCCAAGACCCAGTACTTC

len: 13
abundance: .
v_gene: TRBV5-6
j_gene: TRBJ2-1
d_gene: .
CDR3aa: CASSRELYNEQFF
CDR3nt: TGTGCCAGCAGCAGGGAGCTCTACAATGAGCAGTTCTTC

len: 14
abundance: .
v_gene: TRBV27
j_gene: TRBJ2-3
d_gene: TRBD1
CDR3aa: CASSFWQGADTQYF
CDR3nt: TGTGCCAGCAGTTTCTGGCAGGGGGCAGATACGCAGTATTTT

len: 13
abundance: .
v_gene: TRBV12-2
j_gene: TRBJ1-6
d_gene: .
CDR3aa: CASRLGPRGSLHF
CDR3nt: TGTGCAAGTCGCTTAGGACCCAGGGGTAGCCTCCACTTT

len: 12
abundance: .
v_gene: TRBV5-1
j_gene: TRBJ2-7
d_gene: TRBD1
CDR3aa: CASSTNRGEQYF
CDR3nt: TGCGCCAGCAGCACAAACAGGGGCGAGCAGTACTTC

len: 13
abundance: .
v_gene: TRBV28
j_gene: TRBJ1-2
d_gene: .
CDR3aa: CASTRQWHYGYTF
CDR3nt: TGTGCCAGCACTCGCCAATGGCACTATGGCTACACCTTC

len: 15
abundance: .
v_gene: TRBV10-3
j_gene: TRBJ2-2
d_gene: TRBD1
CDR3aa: CAIKDGDRDTGELFF
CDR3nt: TGTGCCATCAAAGATGGGGACAGGGACACCGGGGAGCTGTTTTTT

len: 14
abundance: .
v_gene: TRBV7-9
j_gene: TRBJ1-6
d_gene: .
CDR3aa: CASSLDSGNSPLHF
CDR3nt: TGTGCCAGCAGCTTAGATTCGGGCAACTCACCCCTCCACTTT

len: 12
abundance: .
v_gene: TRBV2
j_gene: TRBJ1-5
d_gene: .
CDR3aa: CASSDGNQPQHF
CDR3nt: TGTGCCAGCAGTGACGGCAATCAGCCCCAGCATTTT

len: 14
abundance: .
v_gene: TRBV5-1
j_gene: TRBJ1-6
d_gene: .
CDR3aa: CASSLSAENSPLHF
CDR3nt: TGCGCCAGCAGCTTATCGGCAGAGAATTCACCCCTCCACTTT

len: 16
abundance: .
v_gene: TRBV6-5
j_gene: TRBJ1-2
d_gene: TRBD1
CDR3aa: CASSYGQGAHHYGYTF
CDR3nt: TGTGCCAGCAGTTACGGACAGGGGGCGCATCACTATGGCTACACCTTC

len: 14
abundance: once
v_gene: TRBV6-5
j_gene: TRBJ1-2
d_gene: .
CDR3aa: CASSYGQGASGYTF
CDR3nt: TGTGCCAGCAGTTACGGTCAAGGCGCAAGTGGCTACACCTTC